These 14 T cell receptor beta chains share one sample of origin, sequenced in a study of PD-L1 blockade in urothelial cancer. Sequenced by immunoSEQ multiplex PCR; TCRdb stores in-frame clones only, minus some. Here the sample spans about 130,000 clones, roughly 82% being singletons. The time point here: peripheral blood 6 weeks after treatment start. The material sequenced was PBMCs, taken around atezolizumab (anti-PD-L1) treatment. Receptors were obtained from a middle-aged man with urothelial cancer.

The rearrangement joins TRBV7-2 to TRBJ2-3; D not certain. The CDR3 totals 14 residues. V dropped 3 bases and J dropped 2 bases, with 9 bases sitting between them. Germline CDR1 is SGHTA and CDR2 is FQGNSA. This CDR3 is CASSFWALTDTQYF. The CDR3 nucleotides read TGTGCCAGCAGCTTCTGGGCCCTCACAGATACGCAGTATTTT.

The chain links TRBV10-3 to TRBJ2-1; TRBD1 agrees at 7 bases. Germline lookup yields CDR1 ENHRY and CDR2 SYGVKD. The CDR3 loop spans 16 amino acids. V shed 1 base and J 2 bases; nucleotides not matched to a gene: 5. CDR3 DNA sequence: TGTGCCATCAGTGAGTTGGACAGGCCCCCCTACAATGAGCAGTTCTTC. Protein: CAISELDRPPYNEQFF.

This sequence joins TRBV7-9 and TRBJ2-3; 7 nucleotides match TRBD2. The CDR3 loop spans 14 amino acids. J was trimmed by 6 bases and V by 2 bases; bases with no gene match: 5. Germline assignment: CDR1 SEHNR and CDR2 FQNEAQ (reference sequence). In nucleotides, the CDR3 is TGTGCCAGCAGCTTAAGAGGGGAGGGCGATACGCAGTATTTT. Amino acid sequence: CASSLRGEGDTQYF.

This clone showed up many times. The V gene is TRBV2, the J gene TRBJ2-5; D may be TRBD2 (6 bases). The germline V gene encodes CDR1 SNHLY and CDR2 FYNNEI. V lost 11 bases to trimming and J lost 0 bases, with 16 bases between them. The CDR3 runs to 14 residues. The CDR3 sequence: CAGKSRDYQETQYF. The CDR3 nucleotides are TGTGCCGGAAAATCCCGGGACTACCAAGAGACCCAGTACTTC.

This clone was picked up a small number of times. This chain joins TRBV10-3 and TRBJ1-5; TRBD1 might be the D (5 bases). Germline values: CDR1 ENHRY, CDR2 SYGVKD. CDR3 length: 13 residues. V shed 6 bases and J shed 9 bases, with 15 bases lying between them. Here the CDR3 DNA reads TGTGCCATCAGGGAGGACACGGCAGCGCCCCAGCATTTT. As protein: CAIREDTAAPQHF.

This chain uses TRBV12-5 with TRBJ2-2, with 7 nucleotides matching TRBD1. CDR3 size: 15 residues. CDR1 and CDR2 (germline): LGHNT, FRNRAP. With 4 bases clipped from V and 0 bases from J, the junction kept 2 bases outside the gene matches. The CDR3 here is CASGSGQANTGELFF. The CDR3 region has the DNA TGTGCTAGTGGTTCCGGACAGGCGAACACCGGGGAGCTGTTTTTT.

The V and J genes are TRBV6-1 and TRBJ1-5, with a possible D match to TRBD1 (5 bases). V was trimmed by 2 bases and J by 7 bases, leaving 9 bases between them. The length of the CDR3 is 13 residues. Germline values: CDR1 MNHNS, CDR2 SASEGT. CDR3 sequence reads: CASSEQGWQPQHF. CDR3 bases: TGTGCCAGCAGTGAACAGGGATGGCAGCCCCAGCATTTT.

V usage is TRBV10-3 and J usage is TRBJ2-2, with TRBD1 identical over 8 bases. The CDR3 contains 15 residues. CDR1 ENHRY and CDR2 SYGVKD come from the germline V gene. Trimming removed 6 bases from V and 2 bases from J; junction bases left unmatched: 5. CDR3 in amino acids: CAISQGAQNTGELFF. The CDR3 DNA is TGTGCCATCAGCCAGGGGGCGCAAAACACCGGGGAGCTGTTTTTT.

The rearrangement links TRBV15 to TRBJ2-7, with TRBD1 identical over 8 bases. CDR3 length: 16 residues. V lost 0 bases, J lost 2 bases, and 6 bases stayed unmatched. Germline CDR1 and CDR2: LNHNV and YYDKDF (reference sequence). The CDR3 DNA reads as TGTGCCACCAGCAGAGAGTGGGGGACAGGAACCTACGAGCAGTACTTC. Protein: CATSREWGTGTYEQYF. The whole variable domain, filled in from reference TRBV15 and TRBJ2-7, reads DAMVIQNPRYQVTQFGKPVTLSCSQTLNHNVMYWYQQKSSQAPKLLFHYYDKDFNNEADTPDNFQSRRPNTSFCFLDIRSPGLGDTAMYLCATSREWGTGTYEQYFGPGTRLTVT.

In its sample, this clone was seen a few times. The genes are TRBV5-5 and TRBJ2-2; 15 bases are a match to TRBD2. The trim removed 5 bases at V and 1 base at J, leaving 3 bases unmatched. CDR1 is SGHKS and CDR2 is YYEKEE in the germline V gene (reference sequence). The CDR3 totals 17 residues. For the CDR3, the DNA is TGTGCCAGCAGTCGGGGACTAGCGGGAGGGAACACCGGGGAGCTGTTTTTT. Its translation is CASSRGLAGGNTGELFF.

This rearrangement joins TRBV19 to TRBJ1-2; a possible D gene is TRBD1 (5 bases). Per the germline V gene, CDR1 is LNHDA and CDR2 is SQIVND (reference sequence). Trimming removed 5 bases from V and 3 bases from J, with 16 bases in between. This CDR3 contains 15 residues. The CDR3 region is CASSRPAGTHYGYTF. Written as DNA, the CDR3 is TGTGCCAGTAGTCGCCCTGCGGGGACGCACTATGGCTACACCTTC.

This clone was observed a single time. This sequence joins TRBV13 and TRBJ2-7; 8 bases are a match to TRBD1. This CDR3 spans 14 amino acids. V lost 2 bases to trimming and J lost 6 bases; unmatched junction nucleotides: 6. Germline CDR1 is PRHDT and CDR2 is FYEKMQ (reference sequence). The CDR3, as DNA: TGTGCCAGCAGCTTATTTCAGGGGGCGGGCGAGCAGTACTTC. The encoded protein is CASSLFQGAGEQYF.

The CDR3 sequence is CASSLTGQGTNEQFF. The CDR3 region has the DNA TGCGCCAGCAGCTTGACGGGACAGGGGACGAATGAGCAGTTCTTC. The chain employs TRBV5-1 and TRBJ2-1; 10 bases are a match to TRBD1. The CDR3 loop spans 15 amino acids. The V segment lost 1 base and the J segment 7 bases; nucleotides outside the gene matches: 5. CDR1 and CDR2 (germline): SGHRS, YFSETQ.

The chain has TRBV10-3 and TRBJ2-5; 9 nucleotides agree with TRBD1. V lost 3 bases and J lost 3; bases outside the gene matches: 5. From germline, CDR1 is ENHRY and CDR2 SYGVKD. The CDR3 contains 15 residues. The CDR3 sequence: CAISEAGTGKETQYF. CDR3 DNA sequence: TGTGCCATCAGTGAAGCGGGGACAGGGAAAGAGACCCAGTACTTC.